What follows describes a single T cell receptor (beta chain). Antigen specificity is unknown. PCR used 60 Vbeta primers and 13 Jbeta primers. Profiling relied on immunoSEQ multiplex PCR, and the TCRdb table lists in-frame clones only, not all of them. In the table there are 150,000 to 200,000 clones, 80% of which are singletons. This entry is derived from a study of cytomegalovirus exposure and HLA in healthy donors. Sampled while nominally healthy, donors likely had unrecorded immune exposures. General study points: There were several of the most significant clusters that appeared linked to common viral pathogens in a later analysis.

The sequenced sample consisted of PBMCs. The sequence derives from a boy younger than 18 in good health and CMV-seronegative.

The CDR3 is CASSSLKGSGANVLTF. In DNA form, the CDR3 reads TGTGCCAGTAGTAGCTTGAAGGGGTCTGGGGCCAACGTCCTGACTTTC. V gene TRBV19 combines with J gene TRBJ2-6, with D possibly TRBD1 on 5 matching bases. The germline CDR1 and CDR2 sequences are LNHDA and SQIVND (reference sequence). The V end was cut by 4 bases, the J end by 1 base, with 11 bases between. This CDR3 contains 16 residues.